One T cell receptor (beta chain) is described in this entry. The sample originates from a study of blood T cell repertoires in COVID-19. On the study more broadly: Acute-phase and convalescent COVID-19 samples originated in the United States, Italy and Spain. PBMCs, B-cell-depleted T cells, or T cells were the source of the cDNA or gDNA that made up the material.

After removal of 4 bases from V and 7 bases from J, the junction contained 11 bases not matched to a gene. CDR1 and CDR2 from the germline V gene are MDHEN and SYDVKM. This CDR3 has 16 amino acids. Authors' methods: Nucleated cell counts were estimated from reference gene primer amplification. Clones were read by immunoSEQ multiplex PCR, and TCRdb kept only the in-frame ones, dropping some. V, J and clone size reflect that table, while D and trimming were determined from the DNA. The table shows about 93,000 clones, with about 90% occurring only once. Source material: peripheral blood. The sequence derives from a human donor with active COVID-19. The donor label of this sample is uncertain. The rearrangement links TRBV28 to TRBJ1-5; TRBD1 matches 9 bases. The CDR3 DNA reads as TGTGCCAGCAGTTCGCCGGGACAGGGTGGGTGGCAGCCCCAGCATTTT. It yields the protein CASSSPGQGGWQPQHF.